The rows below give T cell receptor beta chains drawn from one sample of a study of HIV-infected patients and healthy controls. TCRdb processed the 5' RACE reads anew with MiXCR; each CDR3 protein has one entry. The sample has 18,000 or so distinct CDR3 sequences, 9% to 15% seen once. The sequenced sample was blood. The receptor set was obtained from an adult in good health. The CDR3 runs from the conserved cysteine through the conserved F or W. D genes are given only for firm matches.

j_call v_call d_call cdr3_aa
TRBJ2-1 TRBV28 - CASSFSEQFF
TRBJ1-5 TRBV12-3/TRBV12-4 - CASKDGNQPQHF
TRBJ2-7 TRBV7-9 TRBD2 CASSPTSGGVNEQYF
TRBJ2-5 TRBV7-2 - CASSQDLTETQYF
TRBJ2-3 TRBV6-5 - CASSYSGADTQYF
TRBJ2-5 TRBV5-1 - CASSLAGGQETQYF
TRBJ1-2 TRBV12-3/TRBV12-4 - CASSFNHPGYTF
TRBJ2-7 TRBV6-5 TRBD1 CASSPRDRALWEQYF
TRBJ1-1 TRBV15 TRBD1 CATSEWTGALNTEAFF
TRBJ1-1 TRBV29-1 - CSAGRTEAFF
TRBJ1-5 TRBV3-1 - CASSLSGSNQPQHF
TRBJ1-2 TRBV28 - CASRTPGGRGLGYTF
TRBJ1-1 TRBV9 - CASSVGPFMNTEAFF
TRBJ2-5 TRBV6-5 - CASSYLTAETQYF
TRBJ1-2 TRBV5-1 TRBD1 CASSVGDRNYGYTF
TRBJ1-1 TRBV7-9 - CASTLAGAEAFF
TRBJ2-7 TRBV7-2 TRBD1 CASSPRSPGTGAYEQYF
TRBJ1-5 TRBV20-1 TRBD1 CSARSRGHSNQPQHF
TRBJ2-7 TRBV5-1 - CTSSLGEVEYF
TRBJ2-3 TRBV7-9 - CASNRDADTQYF
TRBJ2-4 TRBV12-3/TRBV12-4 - CASSHQTGINIQYF
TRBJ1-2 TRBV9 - CASSPRVNSYDGYTF
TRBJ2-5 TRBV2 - CASTPQGKMAETQYF
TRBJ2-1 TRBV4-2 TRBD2 CASSQDAAGVSYNEQFF
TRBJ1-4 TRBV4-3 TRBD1 CASSQERRQGREKLFF
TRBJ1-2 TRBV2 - CASSEAPGGYTF
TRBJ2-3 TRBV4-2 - CASSPRAGATSGTQYF
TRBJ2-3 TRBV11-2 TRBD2 CASSFIVGLTSGGKADTQYF
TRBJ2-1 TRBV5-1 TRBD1 CASSVQEQGPYNEQFF
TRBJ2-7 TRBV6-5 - CASSYQGGQYF
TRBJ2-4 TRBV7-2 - CASSSIGQVAKNIQYF
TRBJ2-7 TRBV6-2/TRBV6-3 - CASSPQGSPTYEQYF
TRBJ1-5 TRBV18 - CASSPDSPVYNQPQHF
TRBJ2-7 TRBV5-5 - CASSRDSFSYEQYF
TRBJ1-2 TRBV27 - CASRDGGYGYTF
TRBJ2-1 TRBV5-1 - CASSLTRYNEQFF
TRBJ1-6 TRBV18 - CASSLGQNNSPLHF
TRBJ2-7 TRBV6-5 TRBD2 CASSSLGGGKYEQYF
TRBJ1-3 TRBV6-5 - CASTNYGIGRGNTIYF
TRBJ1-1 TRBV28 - CASSLMNTEAFF
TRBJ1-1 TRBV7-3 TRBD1 CASSLGTGYNTEAFF
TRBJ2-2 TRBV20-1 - CSARDFQITGELFF